This T cell receptor beta chain came from a study of beta chain features in type 1 diabetes (dated by TCRdb to the late 2010s). A note on the overall study: Mean age, gender distribution, total cell number and subset yield did not differ between patients and healthy donors. Regulatory and stem cell-like memory subsets were isolated from only 8 patients and roughly 8 healthy donors, whereas naive and central memory subsets came from all 30 or so donors. A total of about 100,000,000 sorted cells were examined across all samples, and RNA yield correlated strongly with the number of cells per subset. In the study, recently diagnosed type 1 diabetes patients and matched healthy donors were compared on the TCRB repertoires of their sorted circulating CD4+ T cell subsets.

What the research found in general, with its limitations: Naive, central memory and regulatory TCRB repertoires appeared to be more alike among patients than among healthy donors. Because cDNA was sequenced instead of genomic DNA, highly expressing activated cells could be over-represented, though the groups showed no difference in activation or CD3 levels. In all four CD4+ subsets, TCRB CDR3 length was moderately but significantly shorter in type 1 diabetes patients. Shorter templates might be favored by PCR, yet because patient and control samples were amplified and corrected together, any such skew would affect both groups equally. Patients with type 1 diabetes made fewer insertions and deleted more nucleotides at VDJ recombination sites, implying thymic rearrangement abnormalities. Only small numbers of individuals were included in the HLA sub-analyses, which left unresolved whether HLA type had any influence on TCRB rearrangement.

The entire amount of isolated RNA was reverse transcribed using the High Capacity cDNA Reverse Transcription Kit, so the sequenced TCRB transcripts were expressed ones. Naive, central memory and regulatory T cell samples underwent deep immunoSEQ sequencing, averaging about 3.57 million total reads per sample. Sorted cells were lysed in RLT buffer and RNA was extracted with DNase-treated RNeasy Micro or Mini kits, depending on cell number. Each cell subset was processed on its own to prevent cross-contamination, while patient and healthy donor samples were processed together. TCRB sequences were amplified from cDNA with the immunoSEQ multiplex PCR, producing 87-bp fragments spanning the CDR3 region. Sequencing of the amplicons was performed on the Illumina HiSeq platform. The study's processing was this. PCR bias was computationally corrected using synthetic template baselines, reads within Hamming distance 2 were collapsed, and singletons that could not be merged were discarded. Reads were aligned against IMGT to assign V, D and J genes, CDR3 length and insertions or deletions at six rearrangement sites. Within each subset, clonotype counts were normalized to sorted cell number, after which true diversity and Gini coefficients were computed with the tcR R package. The overlap coefficient, calculated on TCRB nucleotide sequences, was used to measure repertoire sharing. Out-of-frame TCRB sequences from naive cells were analyzed to stand in for the pre-selection repertoire. This is the immuneACCESS table as TCRdb keeps it, with only in-frame sequences that have V and J called. A part of the clones is gone; compared with another copy, unresolved V genes explain less than half, and the rest is unexplained. V, J and clone size are taken as reported in that table, and D and trimming were inferred from the DNA itself. The sample contains roughly 730,000 clones, roughly 13% of them found a single time. Clones ranked in the top ten supply approximately 0.022% of the sample.

Comments on this clone: It lacks a known antigen. No base qualities exist here, and no much larger clone lies one base off it.

From each donor, a single peripheral blood sample of approximately 0.11 L on average was drawn into heparinised tubes. A BD FACSAria II was used to sort naive, central memory, regulatory and stem cell-like memory CD4+ T cells with a panel that included CD45RO, CCR7, CD25, CD127, CD95 and CD27. A purity above 98% was achieved for all sorted populations. PBMCs were separated immediately by Lymphoprep density gradient centrifugation and were stained directly, without being cultured. So that batch effects would be minimized, each experiment stained and sorted samples in pairs, pairing one healthy donor with one patient. V trim: 2 bases; J trim: 3 bases; unmatched bases: 6. CDR3 length: 15 amino acids, cysteine to phenylalanine. Left in the record is the CDR3 DNA by itself, 45 bases read in frame from the first base. CDR1 and CDR2 (SEHNR, FQNEAQ) derive from the germline V gene (reference sequence).

The V and J segments used are TRBV7-9 and TRBJ1-1; 7 junctional bases match TRBD1. This clonotype was obtained from a man aged 18 to 35 with type 1 diabetes. Sequenced material: naive CD4+ T cells from blood. This specimen's cell subset or site label, interpreted: true naive CD4+ T cells. The nucleotide sequence is TGTGCCAGCAGCTTACGCACAGGGGCGGACACTGAAGCTTTCTTT. Translated, it gives CASSLRTGADTEAFF.